A selection of T cell receptor beta chains follows, all from one sample in a study of blood T cell repertoires in COVID-19. Clones were sequenced by immunoSEQ multiplex PCR, and TCRdb holds only the in-frame ones, with some missing. This sample has some 300,000 clones; 89% occur once, and the top ten carry more than 9%. Sequencing was carried out using PBMCs or T cells enriched from blood (not recorded which). All receptors come from a woman younger than 45 who had recovered from COVID-19. Both conserved end residues are part of each CDR3. A D gene is named only where the DNA matches it firmly. The size field is filled for only some rows; it gives once, few, many or a size class.

TRBJ1-1 | . | . | TRBV20-1 | CSAGENTEAFF | TGCAGTGCCGGGGAGAACACTGAAGCTTTCTTT
TRBJ2-7 | . | . | TRBV18 | CASSPNPLSYEQYF | TGTGCCAGCTCACCAAACCCCCTATCCTACGAGCAGTACTTC
TRBJ1-6 | . | . | TRBV6-5 | CASQRVHVTSPLHF | TGTGCCAGTCAGAGGGTTCATGTCACTTCACCCCTCCACTTT
TRBJ1-1 | TRBD1 | . | TRBV11-3 | CASSANRGRSTEAFF | TGTGCCAGCAGCGCCAACAGGGGTAGGAGCACTGAAGCTTTCTTT
TRBJ1-6 | . | . | TRBV6-1 | CASSEGLESPLHF | TGTGCCAGCAGTGAAGGGTTAGAGTCACCCCTCCACTTT
TRBJ2-1 | TRBD1 | . | TRBV5-5 | CASIDTGTGGIEQFF | TGTGCCAGCATCGATACCGGGACAGGGGGGATTGAGCAGTTCTTC
TRBJ1-1 | TRBD1 | . | TRBV19 | CASSPSPTGLTEAFF | TGTGCCAGTAGCCCGTCCCCGACAGGGTTAACTGAAGCTTTCTTT
TRBJ2-3 | TRBD2 | . | TRBV7-2 | CASSWSPSGTNTDTQYF | TGTGCCAGCAGCTGGTCACCTAGCGGGACTAACACAGATACGCAGTATTTT
TRBJ2-7 | TRBD2 | . | TRBV27 | CASSPSGGSYEQYF | TGTGCCAGCAGCCCTAGCGGGGGTTCCTACGAGCAGTACTTC
TRBJ1-2 | TRBD1 | . | TRBV7-2 | CASTGGDYGYTF | TGTGCCAGTACAGGGGGCGACTATGGCTACACCTTC
TRBJ2-1 | . | . | TRBV7-3 | CASSSRGPGGDEQFF | TGTGCCAGCAGCTCCCGGGGCCCGGGGGGCGATGAGCAGTTCTTC
TRBJ1-2 | TRBD1 | . | TRBV28 | CASSSGGDYGYTF | TGTGCCAGCAGTTCAGGGGGCGACTATGGCTACACCTTC
TRBJ1-5 | . | . | TRBV27 | CASSPTTTGSNQPQHF | TGTGCCAGCAGCCCAACCACTACAGGAAGCAATCAGCCCCAGCATTTT
TRBJ2-5 | TRBD2 | . | TRBV6-2/TRBV6-3 | CASSYVLAGVETQYF | TGTGCCAGCAGTTATGTCCTAGCGGGAGTGGAGACCCAGTACTTC
TRBJ1-2 | TRBD1 | few | TRBV27 | CASSVRPGQIISNYGYTF | TGTGCCAGCAGTGTACGACCGGGACAGATTATATCTAACTATGGCTACACCTTC
TRBJ2-7 | . | . | TRBV5-1 | CASSRSGVPYEQYF | TGCGCCAGCAGCCGTTCAGGGGTCCCCTACGAGCAGTACTTC
TRBJ2-1 | TRBD2 | once | TRBV25-1 | CASSRDYYNEQFF | TGTGCCAGCAGCCGGGACTATTACAATGAGCAGTTCTTC
TRBJ2-7 | . | . | TRBV4-1 | CASSPTTKPQQYF | TGCGCCAGCAGCCCCACTACCAAACCCCAGCAGTACTTC
TRBJ1-5 | . | . | TRBV7-2 | CASSSTSNQPQHF | TGTGCCAGCAGCTCGACAAGCAATCAGCCCCAGCATTTT
TRBJ2-7 | . | many | TRBV19 | CASSATLYEQYF | TGTGCCAGTAGTGCGACACTTTACGAGCAGTACTTC
TRBJ1-6 | TRBD1 | . | TRBV30 | CAWSVGQGDSPLHF | TGTGCCTGGAGTGTAGGGCAGGGGGATTCACCCCTCCACTTT
TRBJ1-1 | . | . | TRBV5-1 | CASSLRGNTEAFF | TGCGCCAGCAGCTTGAGGGGGAACACTGAAGCTTTCTTT
TRBJ2-1 | TRBD1 | . | TRBV27 | CASSQGRQGNNEQFF | TGTGCCAGCAGCCAAGGGAGACAGGGTAACAATGAGCAGTTCTTC
TRBJ2-1 | TRBD1 | . | TRBV25-1 | CASSEGTGGVYEQFF | TGTGCCAGCAGTGAAGGGACAGGGGGGGTCTATGAGCAGTTCTTC
TRBJ2-7 | TRBD1 | . | TRBV6-5 | CASRRTGPISEQYF | TGTGCCAGCAGACGGACAGGGCCGATTTCGGAGCAGTACTTC
TRBJ2-7 | . | . | TRBV11-3 | CASSSRGAGDEQYF | TGTGCCAGCAGTTCCAGGGGGGCCGGGGACGAGCAGTACTTC
TRBJ2-5 | . | . | TRBV5-1 | CASSPTGEETQYF | TGCGCCAGCAGCCCCACAGGAGAAGAGACCCAGTACTTC
TRBJ2-7 | TRBD2 | . | TRBV4-1 | CASSREPGLAAYEQYF | TGCGCCAGCAGCCGGGAACCGGGACTAGCGGCCTACGAGCAGTACTTC
TRBJ2-7 | . | few | TRBV7-9 | CASSTWVEETEQYF | TGTGCCAGCAGCACCTGGGTGGAGGAAACCGAGCAGTACTTC
TRBJ2-2 | TRBD2 | . | TRBV5-1 | CASSPRTLAGMRELFF | TGCGCCAGCAGCCCACGGACCCTAGCGGGAATGCGGGAGCTGTTTTTT
TRBJ2-2 | TRBD2 | . | TRBV11-2 | CASSLTSGLNTGELFF | TGTGCCAGCAGCTTGACTAGCGGATTGAACACCGGGGAGCTGTTTTTT
TRBJ2-3 | TRBD1 | . | TRBV9 | CASSVGTGSTDTQYF | TGTGCCAGCAGCGTAGGGACAGGGAGTACAGATACGCAGTATTTT
TRBJ1-6 | . | few | TRBV28 | CASSGGTESSYNSPLHF | TGTGCCAGCAGCGGGGGGACGGAGAGCTCCTATAATTCACCCCTCCACTTT
TRBJ1-1 | TRBD1 | . | TRBV28 | CASSLYGQGSTEAFF | TGTGCCAGCAGTTTGTACGGACAGGGCAGCACTGAAGCTTTCTTT
TRBJ2-4 | . | . | TRBV20-1 | CSARVRLFSNIQYF | TGCAGTGCTCGTGTCCGACTCTTTTCAAACATTCAGTACTTC
TRBJ1-5 | . | . | TRBV6-5 | CASSYFSQPQHF | TGTGCCAGCAGTTACTTCAGTCAGCCCCAGCATTTT
TRBJ1-6 | . | . | TRBV7-8 | CASSLVPSQGYNSPLHF | TGTGCCAGCAGCTTAGTACCTTCCCAGGGGTATAATTCACCCCTCCACTTT
TRBJ2-4 | TRBD2 | . | TRBV28 | CASSFRVAGAKNIQYF | TGTGCCAGCAGTTTCCGGGTAGCGGGAGCCAAAAACATTCAGTACTTC
TRBJ2-7 | . | few | TRBV18 | CASSPGSREYF | TGTGCCAGCTCACCAGGGAGTAGGGAGTACTTC
TRBJ2-1 | . | once | TRBV27 | CASSLGLSEGEQFF | TGTGCCAGCAGTTTAGGACTTTCGGAGGGTGAGCAGTTCTTC